The 24 T cell receptor beta chains given below trace back to one sample, sequenced in a study of cytomegalovirus exposure and HLA in healthy donors. Method: immunoSEQ multiplex PCR; TCRdb's copy keeps in-frame clones and lacks some. The data contain some 330,000 clones, roughly 88% of them seen just once; the ten biggest clones take up about 0.91%. The sequenced material came from PBMCs. The receptors were gathered from a woman between 18 and 30 years old in good health and CMV-seronegative.

V usage is TRBV19 and J usage is TRBJ1-3; the D gene is possibly TRBD1 (6 bases). The CDR3 covers 15 residues. CDR1 is LNHDA and CDR2 is SQIVND in the germline V gene (reference sequence). Trimming took 3 bases from V and 0 from J, leaving 9 bases between them. The CDR3 protein is CASSIGQNSGNTIYF. CDR3 nucleotides: TGTGCCAGTAGTATCGGACAGAACTCTGGAAACACCATATATTTT.

This chain connects TRBV2 to TRBJ2-1; 8 nucleotides match TRBD2. V lost 2 bases to trimming and J lost 4 bases; unmatched junction nucleotides: 7. From germline, CDR1 is SNHLY and CDR2 FYNNEI. The CDR3 runs 16 residues. The DNA for the CDR3 is TGTGCCAGCAGTGAATTTGCGGGGGGTGGATACAATGAGCAGTTCTTC. Translation gives CASSEFAGGGYNEQFF. Supplemented by reference TRBV2 and TRBJ2-1, the full variable domain reads EPEVTQTPSHQVTQMGQEVILRCVPISNHLYFYWYRQILGQKVEFLVSFYNNEISEKSEIFDDQFSVERPDGSNFTLKIRSTKLEDSAMYFCASSEFAGGGYNEQFFGPGTRLTVL.

In its sample, this clone was seen once. The genes are TRBV10-3 and TRBJ2-5, with TRBD2 identical over 12 bases. Per the germline V gene, CDR1 is ENHRY and CDR2 is SYGVKD. The CDR3 covers 14 residues. J gave up 5 bases and V 7 bases, and 5 bases lay outside the gene matches. The CDR3 here is CAITATSGSETQYF. DNA for the CDR3: TGTGCCATCACAGCGACTAGCGGGAGTGAGACCCAGTACTTC.

The chain carries TRBV10-2 and TRBJ1-5; the D gene is possibly TRBD1 (5 bases). Looked up from germline, CDR1 is WSHSY and CDR2 is SAAADI. The CDR3 sequence is 15 residues long. The V gene lost 10 bases and the J gene lost 6 bases, with 22 bases spanning the gap. In DNA form, the CDR3 reads TGCGCCACCGAGGGGCCCAGCGGGGAGGGTCAGCCCCAGCATTTT. Its translation is CATEGPSGEGQPQHF.

The chain links TRBV9 to TRBJ2-5; maybe TRBD2 (7 bases). The CDR3 is made up of 15 amino acids. Trimming removed 6 bases at V and 5 bases at J, with 20 bases between. Germline loops: CDR1 SGDLS, CDR2 YYNGEE. The CDR3 sequence is CASNLRGGFWETQYF. The CDR3 coding sequence is TGTGCCAGCAACCTTAGGGGGGGCTTCTGGGAGACCCAGTACTTC.

The chain couples TRBV7-2 to TRBJ2-7; 10 positions match TRBD2. Germline V gives CDR1 SGHTA, CDR2 FQGNSA. The junction had 9 bases not matched to a gene; V was cut back by 1 base and J by 6 bases. The CDR3 extends over 16 amino acids. CDR3 in DNA: TGTGCCAGCAGCTTAGTTACGGTAGCGGGAGGTTCCGAGCAGTACTTC. Translation: CASSLVTVAGGSEQYF.

V is TRBV21-1 and J is TRBJ1-2; the table's D call of TRBD1 was not tested on the DNA. TRBV21-1 is a known pseudogene. There are 16 residues in the CDR3. The CDR3 DNA reads as TGTGCCAGCAGCAAAGGCATTGACAGGGGTGACTATGGCTACACCTTC. Protein product: CASSKGIDRGDYGYTF.

This clone has only a few counts. This chain uses TRBV18 with TRBJ1-1; D not resolved. V gave up 0 bases and J gave up 8 bases, with 13 bases separating them. The CDR3 loop spans 14 amino acids. The germline gives CDR1 KGHSH, CDR2 LQKENI. This CDR3 reads CASSPPSRLWEAFF. The CDR3 bases are TGTGCCAGCTCACCACCGTCGAGGCTTTGGGAAGCTTTCTTT.

V is TRBV29-1 and J is TRBJ2-2, with 9 positions matching TRBD2. The CDR3 is made up of 13 amino acids. V lost 7 bases and J lost 0; bases outside the gene matches: 0. Per germline, CDR1 SQVTM and CDR2 ANQGSEA. This CDR3 reads CSASGTNTGELFF. CDR3 DNA sequence: TGCAGCGCTAGCGGGACGAACACCGGGGAGCTGTTTTTT.

This clone was counted between two and nine times. The chain uses TRBV25-1 and TRBJ1-3; D unresolved. CDR1 is MGHDK and CDR2 is SYGVNS in the germline V gene. The CDR3 contains 13 residues. Trimming stripped 2 bases from V and 4 bases from J, with 6 bases between. The CDR3 loop reads CASSETIGNTIYF. The CDR3 nucleotides read TGTGCCAGCAGTGAAACTATCGGAAACACCATATATTTT.

The rearrangement uses TRBV28 and TRBJ2-3; TRBD2 aligns across 7 bases. Looked up from germline, CDR1 is MDHEN and CDR2 is SYDVKM. V was pared by 6 bases and J by 1 base, with 16 bases of the junction left unmatched. This CDR3 is 18 amino acids long. The CDR3 loop reads CASRTGVAGTLGTDTQYF. In nucleotides, the CDR3 is TGTGCCAGCAGGACGGGTGTAGCGGGTACCCTCGGCACAGATACGCAGTATTTT.

This clone was found once. This chain links TRBV21-1 with TRBJ2-1; the table's D call, TRBD2, has no DNA check behind it. TRBV21-1 is a pseudogene locus. CDR3 size: 14 residues. DNA for the CDR3: TGTGCCAGCACCCCGACTAGTGCCCGATCTGAGCAGTTCTTC. This codes for CASTPTSARSEQFF.

The V and J genes are TRBV18 and TRBJ2-7; 7 bases are a match to TRBD1. The CDR3 spans 15 residues. The V and J ends lost 5 bases and 1 base, in that order; junction bases with no gene match: 8. From germline, CDR1 is KGHSH and CDR2 LQKENI. CDR3 in amino acids: CASSSPGGDSYEQYF. The DNA for the CDR3 is TGTGCCAGCTCATCCCCAGGGGGAGATTCCTACGAGCAGTACTTC.

The rearrangement uses TRBV4-1 and TRBJ2-7; D perhaps matches TRBD2 (5 bases). The CDR3 spans 14 residues. CDR1 and CDR2 from the germline V gene are MGHRA and YSYEKL. Between the trimmed V and J ends, which lost 0 bases and 7 bases, there was a span of 13 bases. CDR3 in DNA: TGCGCCAGCAGCCAAGAAGGTAGCCGAGGGGAGCAGTACTTC. Encoded protein: CASSQEGSRGEQYF.

The rearrangement links TRBV7-8 to TRBJ1-4; D is unclear. V was clipped by 0 bases and J by 0 bases, with 8 bases between them. CDR1 and CDR2 (germline): SGHVS, FQNEAQ. The CDR3 runs to 16 residues. The CDR3 here is CASSLARIATNEKLFF. In nucleotides, the CDR3 is TGTGCCAGCAGCTTAGCGCGGATTGCAACTAATGAAAAACTGTTTTTT.

This chain links TRBV5-4 with TRBJ2-1, with D unresolved. Germline V gene sequence: CDR1 SGHNT, CDR2 YYREEE (reference sequence). Trimming took 1 base from V and 8 from J, leaving 10 bases between them. The length of the CDR3 is 13 residues. The CDR3 loop reads CASSLTGLDEQFF. The CDR3 bases are TGTGCCAGCAGCTTGACTGGTCTGGATGAGCAGTTCTTC.

CDR3 sequence (DNA): TGTGCCAGCAGGACAGTAGCGGGAGTCGGGTACAATGAGCAGTTCTTC. Protein product: CASRTVAGVGYNEQFF. The genes are TRBV27 and TRBJ2-1, with 9 bases that match TRBD2. Germline values: CDR1 MNHEY, CDR2 SMNVEV (reference sequence). The ends lost 6 bases at V and 4 bases at J; junction bases unmatched: 10. The length of the CDR3 is 16 residues.

V and J are TRBV29-1 and TRBJ1-4; TRBD1 matches at 7 bases. V trimming: 1 base; J trimming: 5 bases; junction bases outside the gene matches: 7. The CDR3 spans 15 residues. Germline assignment: CDR1 SQVTM and CDR2 ANQGSEA. Here the CDR3 reads CSVEGTGYGNEKLFF. CDR3 sequence (DNA): TGCAGCGTTGAAGGGACAGGCTACGGGAATGAAAAACTGTTTTTT.

The chain links TRBV5-4 to TRBJ2-7, with 9 bases that match TRBD1. Per the germline V gene, CDR1 is SGHNT and CDR2 is YYREEE (reference sequence). This CDR3 has 15 residues. Trimming took 0 bases from V and 3 from J; bases not matched to a gene: 4. CDR3 in amino acids: CASSLAQGQGYEQYF. The CDR3 bases are TGTGCCAGCAGCTTGGCCCAGGGACAGGGCTACGAGCAGTACTTC.

The chain joins TRBV13 to TRBJ2-3; D is possibly TRBD2 (5 bases). Trimming shortened V by 5 bases and J by 1 base, and 13 bases separated the two germline ends. CDR1 and CDR2 (germline): PRHDT, FYEKMQ (reference sequence). The CDR3 has 15 amino acids. The CDR3, as DNA: TGTGCCAGCAGCCCCCGGGGAGCGGGCACAGATACGCAGTATTTT. Translating gives CASSPRGAGTDTQYF.

As regards this clone: A far larger clone is off by one base, so a read error is likely. The CDR3 DNA follows: TGTGCCAGCAGCAACAGGGTTGGCTACACCTTC. As protein: CASSNRVGYTF. J is TRBJ1-2 and V is TRBV7-2, with D possibly TRBD1 on 6 matching bases. The CDR3 covers 11 residues. CDR1 is SGHTA, CDR2 FQGNSA, per germline. Trimming took 5 bases from V and 7 from J, leaving 8 bases between them.

This chain joins TRBV4-3 and TRBJ2-2; 7 positions agree with TRBD2. V lost 0 bases, J lost 4 bases, and 8 bases stayed unmatched. CDR1 and CDR2 (germline): LGHNA, YSLEER. The CDR3 extends over 17 amino acids. The CDR3 coding sequence is TGCGCCAGCAGCCAAGATGGGGGGGAGGGCCGCACCGGGGAGCTGTTTTTT. This encodes CASSQDGGEGRTGELFF.

CDR3 protein: CASSIDLYRGSNIQYF. CDR3 sequence (DNA): TGTGCCAGTAGTATAGATCTATACAGGGGATCGAACATTCAGTACTTC. The V call is TRBV19, the J call TRBJ2-4; 7 bases line up with TRBD1. Germline CDR1 is LNHDA and CDR2 is SQIVND (reference sequence). V shed 0 bases and J 7 bases; nucleotides not matched to a gene: 9. The CDR3 length is 16 residues.

The chain couples TRBV27 to TRBJ1-5; tentatively, D is TRBD1 (6 bases). Trimming took off 6 bases at V and 0 bases at J, with 15 bases between the two ends. The germline CDR1 and CDR2 sequences are MNHEY and SMNVEV (reference sequence). The CDR3 consists of 16 residues. The CDR3 coding sequence is TGTGCCAGCAGGCGCCGCGGACAGTATAGCAATCAGCCCCAGCATTTT. This encodes CASRRRGQYSNQPQHF.